Presented here are 29 T cell receptor beta chains from one specimen sequenced in a study of control samples from healthy donors and cancer patients. Clones were read by immunoSEQ multiplex PCR, and TCRdb kept only the in-frame ones, dropping some. The repertoire holds 130,000 or so clones, with roughly 90% as singletons. Sequences were obtained from blood. The receptors here all came from a man aged 50 to 59 in good health.

The chain couples TRBV2 to TRBJ2-3; D is unresolved. This CDR3 is built from 14 residues. V was cut by 3 bases and J by 0 bases, with 7 bases left in between. CDR1 SNHLY and CDR2 FYNNEI come from the germline V gene. DNA for the CDR3: TGTGCCAGCAGTGATAACCCTAGCACAGATACGCAGTATTTT. Translated: CASSDNPSTDTQYF.

This clone was recorded a few times. The chain carries TRBV7-9 and TRBJ2-1; D might be TRBD1 (5 bases). The V end lost 5 bases, the J end lost 2 bases, and 19 bases lay between the germline ends. Germline V lookup: CDR1 SEHNR, CDR2 FQNEAQ (reference sequence). The length of the CDR3 is 17 residues. The CDR3 reads CASSTPRTLGAYNEQFF. The DNA of the CDR3 is TGTGCCAGCAGCACCCCGCGGACCTTAGGGGCCTACAATGAGCAGTTCTTC.

The V and J genes are TRBV5-4 and TRBJ2-3; 14 bases are shared with TRBD2. Germline trimming cut 4 bases from V and 10 bases from J; bases unmatched to any gene: 8. Germline V gene lookup returns CDR1 SGHNT and CDR2 YYREEE (reference sequence). The CDR3 runs to 15 residues. The chain's CDR3 is CASSRTTSGGASQYF. The CDR3, as DNA: TGTGCCAGCAGCCGAACGACTAGCGGGGGGGCTTCGCAGTATTTT.

The CDR3 sequence: CASRTGTRLIDTQYF. The CDR3 DNA is TGTGCCAGCAGAACCGGGACTAGGCTCATTGATACGCAGTATTTT. The V gene is TRBV5-5, the J gene TRBJ2-3; 8 nucleotides agree with TRBD2. Germline assignment: CDR1 SGHKS and CDR2 YYEKEE (reference sequence). V shed 5 bases and J 6 bases; nucleotides not matched to a gene: 11. This CDR3 region has 15 residues.

The chain couples TRBV4-1 to TRBJ2-1; D remains ambiguous. The CDR3 totals 16 residues. V dropped 1 base and J dropped 2 bases, with 12 bases sitting between them. The germline V gene has CDR1 MGHRA and CDR2 YSYEKL. The CDR3 here is CASSQVDMFTYNEQFF. The CDR3 region has the DNA TGCGCCAGCAGCCAAGTCGATATGTTTACCTACAATGAGCAGTTCTTC.

The DNA of the CDR3 is TGTGCCTGGAGGACCGAGGGACACCCTAATTCACCCCTCCACTTT. Translating gives CAWRTEGHPNSPLHF. The chain carries TRBV30 and TRBJ1-6; TRBD1 might be the D (6 bases). The length of the CDR3 is 15 residues. Germline-derived CDR1 and CDR2 are GTSNPN and SVGIG (reference sequence). V was shortened by 3 bases and J by 6 bases, with 15 bases between the two germline ends.

V usage is TRBV5-1 and J usage is TRBJ1-1; 7 bases fit TRBD1. J was trimmed by 11 bases and V by 0 bases; bases with no gene match: 10. CDR1 is SGHRS and CDR2 is YFSETQ in the germline V gene. CDR3 length: 14 amino acids. As DNA, the CDR3 is TGCGCCAGCAGCTTGGCAGGGACAGACTTTGAGGCTTTCTTT. Translation: CASSLAGTDFEAFF.

The chain carries TRBV5-1 and TRBJ1-4; the D gene is possibly TRBD1 (6 bases). Trimming left V 4 bases short and J 5 bases short, with 15 bases between. This CDR3 comprises 15 residues. CDR1 is SGHRS and CDR2 is YFSETQ in the germline V gene. The CDR3 nucleotides are TGCGCCAGCAGCACCAATACAGGGCCAAATGAAAAACTGTTTTTT. Its protein is CASSTNTGPNEKLFF. The whole variable domain, filled in from reference TRBV5-1 and TRBJ1-4, reads KAGVTQTPRYLIKTRGQQVTLSCSPISGHRSVSWYQQTPGQGLQFLFEYFSETQRNKGNFPGRFSGRQFSNSRSEMNVSTLELGDSALYLCASSTNTGPNEKLFFGSGTQLSVL.

The chain couples TRBV4-1 to TRBJ1-2, with D possibly TRBD1 on 5 matching bases. Germline values: CDR1 MGHRA, CDR2 YSYEKL. Between the trimmed V and J ends, which lost 1 base and 4 bases, there was a span of 10 bases. The CDR3 runs 14 residues. For the CDR3, the DNA is TGCGCCAGCAGCCAAGTGGGGGACCCCTATGGCTACACCTTC. This codes for CASSQVGDPYGYTF.

The rearrangement joins TRBV2 to TRBJ2-2; no clear D gene. The V end was cut by 4 bases, the J end by 4 bases, with 10 bases between. The CDR3 is made up of 14 amino acids. Germline V lookup: CDR1 SNHLY, CDR2 FYNNEI. The CDR3 reads CASSGLQSTGELFF. The CDR3, as DNA: TGTGCCAGCAGTGGGTTACAGAGCACCGGGGAGCTGTTTTTT. The complete variable domain, with remaining parts taken from reference TRBV2 and TRBJ2-2, reads EPEVTQTPSHQVTQMGQEVILRCVPISNHLYFYWYRQILGQKVEFLVSFYNNEISEKSEIFDDQFSVERPDGSNFTLKIRSTKLEDSAMYFCASSGLQSTGELFFGEGSRLTVL.

This rearrangement joins TRBV29-1 to TRBJ2-1, with TRBD2 identical over 7 bases. This CDR3 region has 13 residues. V gave up 4 bases and J gave up 4 bases; unmatched junction bases: 4. Per the germline V gene, CDR1 is SQVTM and CDR2 is ANQGSEA. As DNA, the CDR3 is TGCAGCGTTGGGGCGGGGGAGTACAATGAGCAGTTCTTC. Amino acids: CSVGAGEYNEQFF.

V is TRBV5-1 and J is TRBJ1-1; D call uncertain. CDR3 length: 12 amino acids. Trimming took off 2 bases at V and 11 bases at J, with 13 bases between the two ends. Germline V lookup: CDR1 SGHRS, CDR2 YFSETQ. This chain's CDR3 is CASSFSREDAFF. CDR3 DNA: TGCGCCAGCAGCTTCTCTAGGGAGGACGCTTTCTTT.

The rearrangement uses TRBV9 and TRBJ2-3; D might be TRBD1 or TRBD2, each matching 6 bases. Germline CDR1 and CDR2: SGDLS and YYNGEE. V shed 0 bases and J shed 4 bases, with 12 bases lying between them. This CDR3 region has 15 residues. CDR3 DNA: TGTGCCAGCAGCGTAGGAGGAAGGGGGGCAGATACGCAGTATTTT. It specifies CASSVGGRGADTQYF.

CDR3 loop: CASSQDYADRNQPQHF. The CDR3 region has the DNA TGCGCCAGCAGCCAAGATTATGCGGACAGAAATCAGCCCCAGCATTTT. This sequence joins TRBV4-1 and TRBJ1-5; D is possibly TRBD1 (6 bases). With 0 bases removed from V and 4 bases from J, the gap between germline ends came to 13 bases. Germline V gives CDR1 MGHRA, CDR2 YSYEKL. This CDR3 is built from 16 residues.

The V gene is TRBV28, the J gene TRBJ2-3; possible D gene TRBD2, 7 bases. CDR3 size: 17 residues. Germline V gene lookup returns CDR1 MDHEN and CDR2 SYDVKM. Trimming took off 5 bases at V and 0 bases at J, with 18 bases between the two ends. The CDR3 bases are TGTGCCAGCAGTCTAAGGCGGGGGCAAACAAGCACAGATACGCAGTATTTT. Its translation: CASSLRRGQTSTDTQYF.

The gene calls are TRBV5-1 and TRBJ1-1; 8 bases align to TRBD1. J was trimmed by 0 bases and V by 0 bases; bases with no gene match: 7. CDR1 and CDR2 from the germline V gene are SGHRS and YFSETQ. The CDR3 is 17 amino acids. CDR3 coding DNA: TGCGCCAGCAGCTTGGTGGCCCGACAGGGGATGAACACTGAAGCTTTCTTT. Its translation is CASSLVARQGMNTEAFF.

The V and J genes are TRBV5-1 and TRBJ2-5; D is undetermined. The germline gives CDR1 SGHRS, CDR2 YFSETQ. The CDR3 is 15 amino acids. V was pared by 4 bases and J by 2 bases, with 15 bases between. CDR3 in amino acids: CASSTNDWRQETQYF. The CDR3 nucleotides read TGCGCCAGCAGCACTAACGATTGGCGACAAGAGACCCAGTACTTC.

The rearrangement links TRBV2 to TRBJ2-1; no definite D call. Germline V gene sequence: CDR1 SNHLY, CDR2 FYNNEI. The ends were cut back, 6 bases at V and 1 base at J, with 13 bases in the middle. The CDR3 consists of 15 residues. CDR3 DNA sequence: TGTGCCAGCAGCGAGGACCGTACTTCCTACAATGAGCAGTTCTTC. Amino acid sequence: CASSEDRTSYNEQFF. Complete variable domain (other parts from reference TRBV2 and TRBJ2-1): EPEVTQTPSHQVTQMGQEVILRCVPISNHLYFYWYRQILGQKVEFLVSFYNNEISEKSEIFDDQFSVERPDGSNFTLKIRSTKLEDSAMYFCASSEDRTSYNEQFFGPGTRLTVL.

As regards this clone: At the DNA level, this CDR3 is encoded by other sequences in the same sample as well. The V gene is TRBV24-1, the J gene TRBJ1-1, with a tentative D call TRBD1 (6 bases). The CDR3 loop spans 12 amino acids. The germline V and J ends were trimmed by 5 bases and 8 bases, with 11 bases remaining between them. The germline V gene has CDR1 KGHDR and CDR2 SFDVKD. This CDR3 is CATSVTGTEAFF. The CDR3 DNA sequence: TGTGCCACCAGTGTAACCGGGACAGAAGCTTTCTTT.

The chain recombines TRBV5-4 with TRBJ2-7; D may be TRBD2 (5 bases). Trimming took off 4 bases at V and 0 bases at J, with 14 bases between the two ends. CDR1 is SGHNT, CDR2 YYREEE, per germline (reference sequence). The CDR3 is 15 amino acids. The CDR3 DNA sequence: TGTGCCAGCAGCCCGGAGGTCTTCGGCTCCTACGAGCAGTACTTC. Translating gives CASSPEVFGSYEQYF.

With regard to this clone: The same CDR3 also results from other DNA sequences found in this sample. The chain couples TRBV5-1 to TRBJ2-3; 7 nucleotides line up with TRBD1. Unmatched junction bases numbered 0, after V lost 5 bases and J lost 0 bases. The CDR3 is 13 residues long. CDR1 SGHRS and CDR2 YFSETQ come from the germline V gene. CDR3 bases: TGCGCCAGCAGAGGGGGCAGCACAGATACGCAGTATTTT. It codes for CASRGGSTDTQYF.

The gene calls are TRBV20-1 and TRBJ2-5, with D perhaps TRBD1 or TRBD2 (5 bases each). V was pared by 3 bases and J by 4 bases, with 12 bases between. The CDR3 is made up of 13 amino acids. The germline gives CDR1 DFQATT, CDR2 SNEGSKA (reference sequence). CDR3 region: CSASPGSLETQYF. In DNA form, the CDR3 reads TGCAGTGCTAGTCCAGGGAGCCTAGAGACCCAGTACTTC.

V is TRBV18 and J is TRBJ2-7, with 7 bases that match TRBD1. The J segment lost 3 bases and the V segment lost 3 bases, leaving 8 bases of the junction unmatched. Germline V lookup: CDR1 KGHSH, CDR2 LQKENI. The CDR3 sequence is 15 residues long. The CDR3 protein is CASSPRQGPSYEQYF. DNA for the CDR3: TGTGCCAGCTCACCTAGACAGGGACCAAGCTACGAGCAGTACTTC.

V is TRBV6-6 and J is TRBJ1-3; 7 nucleotides line up with TRBD1. V lost 0 bases, J lost 2 bases, and 4 bases stayed unmatched. Germline CDR1 reads MNHNY; CDR2 reads SVGAGI (reference sequence). The CDR3 is 16 residues long. CDR3 sequence reads: CASSYSAGGTGNTIYF. The CDR3 DNA sequence: TGTGCCAGCAGTTACTCAGCAGGGGGTACTGGAAACACCATATATTTT.

This clone appeared once. V is TRBV28 and J is TRBJ2-2, with 10 bases that match TRBD2. This CDR3 spans 16 amino acids. After removal of 4 bases from V and 5 bases from J, the junction contained 7 bases not matched to a gene. Germline V gene sequence: CDR1 MDHEN, CDR2 SYDVKM. CDR3 sequence reads: CASSSGTSDGTGELFF. CDR3 in DNA: TGTGCCAGCAGTTCCGGGACTAGCGACGGGACCGGGGAGCTGTTTTTT. The entire variable domain, with the rest obtained from reference TRBV28 and TRBJ2-2, is as follows: DVKVTQSSRYLVKRTGEKVFLECVQDMDHENMFWYRQDPGLGLRLIYFSYDVKMKEKGDIPEGYSVSREKKERFSLILESASTNQTSMYLCASSSGTSDGTGELFFGEGSRLTVL.

The CDR3 DNA reads TGTGCCAGCAGCCATAGCCCCATGGCTAACTATGGCTACACCTTC. This codes for CASSHSPMANYGYTF. The chain uses TRBV7-8 and TRBJ1-2; D gene unclear. With 5 bases removed from V and 0 bases from J, the gap between germline ends came to 13 bases. CDR1 and CDR2 (germline): SGHVS, FQNEAQ. The length of the CDR3 is 15 residues.

This clone was seen only once. This sequence joins TRBV19 and TRBJ1-1, with 7 bases aligning to TRBD1. Per germline, CDR1 LNHDA and CDR2 SQIVND (reference sequence). This CDR3 comprises 14 residues. Trimming took 3 bases from V and 4 from J; bases not matched to a gene: 5. The CDR3 nucleotides are TGTGCCAGTAGTATCAGGGGGTCTGGCACTGAAGCTTTCTTT. Its protein is CASSIRGSGTEAFF.

The chain combines TRBV9 with TRBJ1-3; no reliable D call. The CDR3 loop spans 12 amino acids. V shed 0 bases and J shed 14 bases, with 12 bases lying between them. Germline V gives CDR1 SGDLS, CDR2 YYNGEE. Written as DNA, the CDR3 is TGTGCCAGCAGCGTAGAGGCAGAACGTCTATATTTT. Translating gives CASSVEAERLYF.

V and J are TRBV7-9 and TRBJ2-5; no definite D call. Germline-derived CDR1 and CDR2 are SEHNR and FQNEAQ (reference sequence). Trimming removed 4 bases from V and 5 bases from J, with 14 bases in between. The CDR3 covers 14 residues. CDR3 DNA: TGTGCCAGCAGCTCCGGGCCAGCACGGGAGACCCAGTACTTC. As protein: CASSSGPARETQYF.